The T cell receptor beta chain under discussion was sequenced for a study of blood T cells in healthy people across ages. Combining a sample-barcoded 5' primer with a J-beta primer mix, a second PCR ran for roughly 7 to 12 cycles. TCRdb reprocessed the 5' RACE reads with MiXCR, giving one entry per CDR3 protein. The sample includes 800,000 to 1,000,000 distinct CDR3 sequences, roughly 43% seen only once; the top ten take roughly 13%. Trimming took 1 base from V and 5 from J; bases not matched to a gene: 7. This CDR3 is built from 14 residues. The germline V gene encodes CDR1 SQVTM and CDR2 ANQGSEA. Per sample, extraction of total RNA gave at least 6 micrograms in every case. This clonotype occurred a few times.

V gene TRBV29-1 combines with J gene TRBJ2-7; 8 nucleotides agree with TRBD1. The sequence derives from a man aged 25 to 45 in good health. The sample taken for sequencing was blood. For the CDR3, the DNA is TGCAGCGTTGAAGGCAGGGACAGGTTGGACGAGCAGTACTTC. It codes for CSVEGRDRLDEQYF.